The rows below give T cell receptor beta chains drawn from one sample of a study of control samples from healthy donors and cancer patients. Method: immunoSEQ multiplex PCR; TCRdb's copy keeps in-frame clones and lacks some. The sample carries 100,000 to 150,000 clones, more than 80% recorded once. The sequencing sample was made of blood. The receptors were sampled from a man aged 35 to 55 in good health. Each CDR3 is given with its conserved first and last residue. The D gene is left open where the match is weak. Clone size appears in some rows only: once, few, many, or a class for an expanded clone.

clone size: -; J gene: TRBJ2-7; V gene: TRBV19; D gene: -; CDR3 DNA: TGTGCCAGTAAGAAAGGTGTCAACTCCTACGAGCAGTACTTC; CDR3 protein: CASKKGVNSYEQYF
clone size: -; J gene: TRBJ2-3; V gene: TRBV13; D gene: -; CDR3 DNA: TGTGCCAGCAGCTTAGGCCTGCCCAGCACAGATACGCAGTATTTT; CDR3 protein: CASSLGLPSTDTQYF
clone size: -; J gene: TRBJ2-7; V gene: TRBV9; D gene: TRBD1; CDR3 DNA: TGTGCCAGCAGCCCCTCGGACAGGGGGGAGCAGTACTTC; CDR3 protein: CASSPSDRGEQYF
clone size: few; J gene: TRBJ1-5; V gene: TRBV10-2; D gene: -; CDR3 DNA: TGCGCCAGCTCACAGGGATGGGGCAATCAGCCCCAGCATTTT; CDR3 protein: CASSQGWGNQPQHF
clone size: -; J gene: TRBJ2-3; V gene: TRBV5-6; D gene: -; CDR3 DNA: TGTGCCAGCAGCTTGGGGCCAACTAGCACAGATACGCAGTATTTT; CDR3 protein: CASSLGPTSTDTQYF
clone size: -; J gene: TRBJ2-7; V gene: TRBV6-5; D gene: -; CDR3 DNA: TGTGCCAGCAGCGTTGAACGGCGCCTGGGCGAGCAGTACTTC; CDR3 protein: CASSVERRLGEQYF
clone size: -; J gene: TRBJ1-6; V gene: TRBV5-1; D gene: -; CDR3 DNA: TGCGCCAGCAGCTTGAGGTCAGCTAATTCACCCCTCCACTTT; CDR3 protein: CASSLRSANSPLHF
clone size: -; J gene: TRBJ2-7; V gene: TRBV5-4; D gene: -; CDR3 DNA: TGTGCCAGCAGCTTGGACTTCATTTACGAGCAGTACTTC; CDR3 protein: CASSLDFIYEQYF
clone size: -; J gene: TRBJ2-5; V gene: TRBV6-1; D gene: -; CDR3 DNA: TGTGCCAGCAGTGAAGTCAGGGGAGAGACCCAGTACTTC; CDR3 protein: CASSEVRGETQYF
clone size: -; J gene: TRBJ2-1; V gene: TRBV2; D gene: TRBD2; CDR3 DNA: TGTGCCAGCAGTGAATTGACTAGCGGGTACAATGAGCAGTTCTTC; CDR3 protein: CASSELTSGYNEQFF
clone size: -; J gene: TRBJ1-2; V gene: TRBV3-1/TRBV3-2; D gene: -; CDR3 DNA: TGTGCCAGCATGGGCAGGATCGGCTATGGCTACACCTTC; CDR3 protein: CASMGRIGYGYTF
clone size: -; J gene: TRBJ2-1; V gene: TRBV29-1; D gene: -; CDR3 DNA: TGCAGCGTGATGCCAGGAGCCAATGAGCAGTTCTTC; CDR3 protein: CSVMPGANEQFF
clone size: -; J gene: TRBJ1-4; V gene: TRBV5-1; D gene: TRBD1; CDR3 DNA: TGCGCCAGCAGCTCTGACAGGGGGCCTGAAAAACTGTTTTTT; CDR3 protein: CASSSDRGPEKLFF
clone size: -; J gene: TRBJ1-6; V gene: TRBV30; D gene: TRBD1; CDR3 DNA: TGTGCCTGGAGTTCAAGCGGGACAGGGGGCTCGGGCTCCTATAATTCACCCCTCCACTTT; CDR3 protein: CAWSSSGTGGSGSYNSPLHF
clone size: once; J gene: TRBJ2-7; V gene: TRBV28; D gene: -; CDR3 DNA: TGTGCCAGCAGTTTAATAGTCGGCCCTACCTACGAGCAGTACTTC; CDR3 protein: CASSLIVGPTYEQYF
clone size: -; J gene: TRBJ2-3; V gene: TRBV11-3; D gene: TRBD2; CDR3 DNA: TGTGCCAGCAGCTCGGGACTACCGGGGGATACGCAGTATTTT; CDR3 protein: CASSSGLPGDTQYF
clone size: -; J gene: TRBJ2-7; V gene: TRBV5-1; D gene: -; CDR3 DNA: TGCGCCAGCAGCTTGGTTGCAGGATCCTACGAGCAGTACTTC; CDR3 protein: CASSLVAGSYEQYF
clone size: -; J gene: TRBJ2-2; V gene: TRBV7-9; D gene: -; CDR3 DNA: TGTGCCAGCAGCTCCCCGGAGGGGGCCGGGGAGCTGTTTTTT; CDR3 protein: CASSSPEGAGELFF
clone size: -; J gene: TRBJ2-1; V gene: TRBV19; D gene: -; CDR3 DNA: TGTGCCAGTAGTCCCTACCTGAGCTCCTACAATGAGCAGTTCTTC; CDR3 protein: CASSPYLSSYNEQFF
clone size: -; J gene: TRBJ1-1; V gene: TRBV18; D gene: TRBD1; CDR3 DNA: TGTGCCAGCTCACCGACAGGGAGGCACACTGAAGCTTTCTTT; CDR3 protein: CASSPTGRHTEAFF
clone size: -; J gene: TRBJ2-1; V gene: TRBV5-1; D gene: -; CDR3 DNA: TGCGCCAGCAGCTCGGAGGGCCCGGACAATGAGCAGTTCTTC; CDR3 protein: CASSSEGPDNEQFF
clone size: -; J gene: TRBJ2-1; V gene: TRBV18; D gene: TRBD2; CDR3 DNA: TGTGCCAGCTCACAAGGGACTAGCGGGGGGCAAGGATTCTTC; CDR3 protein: CASSQGTSGGQGFF
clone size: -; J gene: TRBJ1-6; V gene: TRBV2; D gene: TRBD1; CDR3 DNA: TGTGCCAGCAGTGAAAGGGGGCTTAATTCACCCCTCCACTTT; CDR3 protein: CASSERGLNSPLHF
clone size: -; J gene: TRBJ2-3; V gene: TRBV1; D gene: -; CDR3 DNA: TGCACCAGCAGCCGCAGGGCGGGGGTTAAAGATACGCAGTATTTT; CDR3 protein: CTSSRRAGVKDTQYF
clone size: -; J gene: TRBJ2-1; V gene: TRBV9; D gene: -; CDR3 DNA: TGTGCCAGCAGCGCCCACCTAGAGGTTGGCGAGCAGTTCTTC; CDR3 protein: CASSAHLEVGEQFF
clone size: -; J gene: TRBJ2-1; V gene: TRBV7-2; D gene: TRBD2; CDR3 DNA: TGTGCCAGCAGCCGGGGGGGGGATGAGCAGTTCTTC; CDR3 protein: CASSRGGDEQFF
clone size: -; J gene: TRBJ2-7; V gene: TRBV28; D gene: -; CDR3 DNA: TGTGCCAGCAGTTGGGGTTCAGGGGGGCTACCTCCCTACGAGCAGTACTTC; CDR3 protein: CASSWGSGGLPPYEQYF
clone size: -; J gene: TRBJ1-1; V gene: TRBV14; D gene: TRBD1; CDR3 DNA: TGTGCCAGCAGCAGACCGACAGGGTTTGACACTGAAGCTTTCTTT; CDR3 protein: CASSRPTGFDTEAFF
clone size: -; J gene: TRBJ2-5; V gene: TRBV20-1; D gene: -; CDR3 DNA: TGCAGTGCTAGTCTCCCTGCTGGGGGGCTGGAGACCCAGTACTTC; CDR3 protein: CSASLPAGGLETQYF
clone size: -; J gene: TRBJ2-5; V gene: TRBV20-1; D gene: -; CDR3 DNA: TGCAGTGCTAGTTACGGAGAGACCCAGTACTTC; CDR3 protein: CSASYGETQYF
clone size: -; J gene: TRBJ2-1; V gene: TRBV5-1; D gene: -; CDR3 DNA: TGCGCCAGCAGCATGAAGGACGCCTCCCAGGAGCAGTTCTTC; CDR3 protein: CASSMKDASQEQFF
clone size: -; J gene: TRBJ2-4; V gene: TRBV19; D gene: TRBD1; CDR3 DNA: TGTGCCACCCAGGGACAGGGTGTTGGCAAAAACATTCAGTACTTC; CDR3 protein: CATQGQGVGKNIQYF
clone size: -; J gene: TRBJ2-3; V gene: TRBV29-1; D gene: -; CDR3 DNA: TGCAGCGTTGACAGGGCGACAGATACGCAGTATTTT; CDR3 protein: CSVDRATDTQYF
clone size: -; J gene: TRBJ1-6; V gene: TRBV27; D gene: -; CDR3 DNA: TGTGCCAGCAGTCCAGGACACGGACTTAATTCACCCCTCCACTTT; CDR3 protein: CASSPGHGLNSPLHF
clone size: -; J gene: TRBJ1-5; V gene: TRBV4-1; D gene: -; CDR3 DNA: TGCGCCAGCAGCCAGACAAAAGCCGGGGCGTCTTATCAGCCCCAGCATTTT; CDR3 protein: CASSQTKAGASYQPQHF
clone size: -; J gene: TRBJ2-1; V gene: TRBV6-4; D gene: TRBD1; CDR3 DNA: TGTGCCAGCAGTGAGACAGGGTACAATGAGCAGTTCTTC; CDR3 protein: CASSETGYNEQFF
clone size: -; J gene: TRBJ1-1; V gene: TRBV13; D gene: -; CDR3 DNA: TGTGCCAGCACGGGGGAGGCCGATACTGAAGCTTTCTTT; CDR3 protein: CASTGEADTEAFF
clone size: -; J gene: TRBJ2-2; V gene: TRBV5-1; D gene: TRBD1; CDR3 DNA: TGCGCCAGCAGGAGGGACAGGGGCACCGGGGAGCTGTTTTTT; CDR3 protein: CASRRDRGTGELFF
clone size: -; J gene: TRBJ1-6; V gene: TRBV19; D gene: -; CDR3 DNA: TGTGCCAGTAGTTTACAGGTCTATAATTCACCCCTCCACTTT; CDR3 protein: CASSLQVYNSPLHF
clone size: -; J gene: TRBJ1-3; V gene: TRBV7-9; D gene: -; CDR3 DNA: TGTGCCAGCAGCCCACGCGGGGGGGTTTACGGAAACACCATATATTTT; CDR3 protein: CASSPRGGVYGNTIYF